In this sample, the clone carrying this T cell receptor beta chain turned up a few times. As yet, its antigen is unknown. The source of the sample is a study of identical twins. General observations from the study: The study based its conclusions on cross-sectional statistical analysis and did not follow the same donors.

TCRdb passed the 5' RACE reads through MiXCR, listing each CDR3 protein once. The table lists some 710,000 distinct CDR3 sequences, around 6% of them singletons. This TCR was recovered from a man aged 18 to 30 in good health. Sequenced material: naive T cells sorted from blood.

As DNA, the CDR3 is TGTGCCAGTGAATTGGGGGACACTTATAATTCACCCCTCCACTTT. Translating it yields CASELGDTYNSPLHF. The V and J genes are TRBV7-9 and TRBJ1-6, with D possibly being TRBD1 (6 bases). Per the germline V gene, CDR1 is SEHNR and CDR2 is FQNEAQ (reference sequence). Trimming left V 9 bases short and J 4 bases short, with 16 bases between. This CDR3 spans 15 amino acids.